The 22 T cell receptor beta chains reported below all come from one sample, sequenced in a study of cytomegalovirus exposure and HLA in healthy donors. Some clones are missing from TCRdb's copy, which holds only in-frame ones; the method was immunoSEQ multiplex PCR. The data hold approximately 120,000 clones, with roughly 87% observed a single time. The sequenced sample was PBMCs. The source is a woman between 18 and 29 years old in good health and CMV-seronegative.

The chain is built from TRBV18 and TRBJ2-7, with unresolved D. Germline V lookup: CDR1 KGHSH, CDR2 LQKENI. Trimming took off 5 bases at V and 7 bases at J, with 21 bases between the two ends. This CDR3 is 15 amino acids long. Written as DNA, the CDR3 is TGTGCCAGCTCATCTACCTTCCTGACCTCCGAGGAGCAGTACGTC. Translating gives CASSSTFLTSEEQYV.

The CDR3 bases are TGTGCCAGCAGTCATAGACAGGGGGCGTGGGGCTACACCTTC. Amino acids: CASSHRQGAWGYTF. This chain connects TRBV6-5 to TRBJ1-2; 10 bases match TRBD1. The CDR3 extends over 14 amino acids. CDR1 and CDR2 from the germline V gene are MNHEY and SVGAGI. After removal of 5 bases from V and 8 bases from J, the junction contained 8 bases not matched to a gene.

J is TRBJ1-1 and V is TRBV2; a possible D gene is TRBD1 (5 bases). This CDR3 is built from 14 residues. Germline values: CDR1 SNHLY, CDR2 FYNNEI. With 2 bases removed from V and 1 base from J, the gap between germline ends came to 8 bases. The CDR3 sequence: CASSERGQNTEAFF. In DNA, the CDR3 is TGTGCCAGCAGTGAAAGGGGCCAGAACACTGAAGCTTTCTTT.

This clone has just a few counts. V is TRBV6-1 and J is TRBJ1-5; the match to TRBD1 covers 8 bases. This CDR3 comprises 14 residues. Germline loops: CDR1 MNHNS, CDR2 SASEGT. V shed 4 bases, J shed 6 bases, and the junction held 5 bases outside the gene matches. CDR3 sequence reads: CASSAGGEGQPQHF. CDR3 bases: TGTGCCAGCAGTGCAGGGGGCGAGGGTCAGCCCCAGCATTTT.

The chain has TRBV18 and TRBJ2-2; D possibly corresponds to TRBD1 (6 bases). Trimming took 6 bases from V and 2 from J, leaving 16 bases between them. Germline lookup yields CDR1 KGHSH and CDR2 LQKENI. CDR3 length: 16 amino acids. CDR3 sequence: CASSPDLDRNTGELFF. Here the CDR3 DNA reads TGTGCCAGCTCTCCGGATTTGGACAGAAACACCGGGGAGCTGTTTTTT.

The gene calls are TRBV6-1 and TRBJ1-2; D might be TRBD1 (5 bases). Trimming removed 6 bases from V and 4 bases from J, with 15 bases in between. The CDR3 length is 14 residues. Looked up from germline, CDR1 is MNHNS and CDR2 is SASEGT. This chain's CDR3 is CASSPLREVYGYTF. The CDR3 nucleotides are TGTGCCAGCAGCCCCCTCAGGGAAGTCTATGGCTACACCTTC.

In nucleotides, the CDR3 is TGCGCCAGCAGCGGGGGACTAACCCAAGAGACCCAGTACTTC. Translation gives CASSGGLTQETQYF. The chain joins TRBV5-1 to TRBJ2-5; 7 nucleotides line up with TRBD2. This CDR3 is built from 14 residues. The ends lost 4 bases at V and 1 base at J; junction bases unmatched: 4. CDR1 and CDR2 from the germline V gene are SGHRS and YFSETQ.

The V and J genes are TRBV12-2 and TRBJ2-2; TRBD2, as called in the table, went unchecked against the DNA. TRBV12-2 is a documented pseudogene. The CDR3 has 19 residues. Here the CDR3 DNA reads TGTGCAAGTCGCTTAGCGATGGTAGCGGGAGGGCCGGGCACCGGGGAGCTGTTTTTT. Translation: CASRLAMVAGGPGTGELFF.

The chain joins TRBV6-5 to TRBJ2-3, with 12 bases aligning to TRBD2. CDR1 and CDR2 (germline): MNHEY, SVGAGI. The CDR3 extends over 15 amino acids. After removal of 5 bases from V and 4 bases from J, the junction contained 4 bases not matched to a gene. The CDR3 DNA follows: TGTGCCAGCAGTCGACTAGCGGGGGCCCCAGATACGCAGTATTTT. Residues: CASSRLAGAPDTQYF.

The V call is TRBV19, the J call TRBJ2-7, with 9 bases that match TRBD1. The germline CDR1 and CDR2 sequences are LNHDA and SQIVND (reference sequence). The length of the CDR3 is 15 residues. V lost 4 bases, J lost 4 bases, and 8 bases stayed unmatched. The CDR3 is CASSRPGQGIYEQYF. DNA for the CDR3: TGTGCCAGTAGTAGACCGGGACAGGGTATTTACGAGCAGTACTTC.

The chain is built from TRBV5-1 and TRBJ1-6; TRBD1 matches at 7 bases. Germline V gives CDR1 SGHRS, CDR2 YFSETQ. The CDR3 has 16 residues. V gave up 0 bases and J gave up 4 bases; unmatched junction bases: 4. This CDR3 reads CASSLAGTVYNSPLHF. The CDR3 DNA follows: TGCGCCAGCAGCTTGGCCGGGACAGTTTATAATTCACCCCTCCACTTT.

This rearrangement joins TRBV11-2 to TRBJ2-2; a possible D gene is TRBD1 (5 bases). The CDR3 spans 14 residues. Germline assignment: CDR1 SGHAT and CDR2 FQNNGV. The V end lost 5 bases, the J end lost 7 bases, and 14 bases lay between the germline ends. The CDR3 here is CASSPQGGLGELFF. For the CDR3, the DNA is TGTGCCAGCAGCCCTCAGGGCGGCCTCGGGGAGCTGTTTTTT.

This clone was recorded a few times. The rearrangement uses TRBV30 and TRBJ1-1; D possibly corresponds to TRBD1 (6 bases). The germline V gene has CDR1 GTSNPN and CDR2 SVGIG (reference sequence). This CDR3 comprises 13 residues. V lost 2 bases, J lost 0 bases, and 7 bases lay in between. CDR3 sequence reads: CAWSQGMNTEAFF. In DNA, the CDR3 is TGTGCCTGGAGTCAGGGGATGAACACTGAAGCTTTCTTT.

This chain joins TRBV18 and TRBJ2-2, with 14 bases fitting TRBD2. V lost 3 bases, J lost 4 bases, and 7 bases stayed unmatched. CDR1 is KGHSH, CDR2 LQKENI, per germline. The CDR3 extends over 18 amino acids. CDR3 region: CASSPLIGTSGGTGELFF. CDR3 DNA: TGTGCCAGCTCACCCCTAATCGGGACTAGCGGGGGCACCGGGGAGCTGTTTTTT.

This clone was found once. The CDR3 DNA is TGTGCCAGCAAAGGGGGAACTCAGCCCCAGCATTTT. Its protein product is CASKGGTQPQHF. The V gene is TRBV28, the J gene TRBJ1-5; the D gene is possibly TRBD1 (6 bases). V lost 7 bases to trimming and J lost 6 bases, with 10 bases between them. Germline V CDR1 and CDR2: MDHEN, SYDVKM. The CDR3 totals 12 residues.

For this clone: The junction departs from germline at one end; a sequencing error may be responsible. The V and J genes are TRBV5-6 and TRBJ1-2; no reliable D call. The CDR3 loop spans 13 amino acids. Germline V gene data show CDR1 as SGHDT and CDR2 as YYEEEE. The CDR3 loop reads CASSLLDDYGYTF. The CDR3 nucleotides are TGTGCCAGCAGCTTGTTGGACGACTATGGCTACACCTTT.

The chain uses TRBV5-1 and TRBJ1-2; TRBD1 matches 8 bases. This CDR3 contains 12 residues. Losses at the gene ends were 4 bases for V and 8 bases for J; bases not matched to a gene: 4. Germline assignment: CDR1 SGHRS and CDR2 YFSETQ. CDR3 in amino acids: CASSEQGDGYTF. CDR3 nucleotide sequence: TGCGCCAGCAGCGAACAGGGGGACGGCTACACCTTC.

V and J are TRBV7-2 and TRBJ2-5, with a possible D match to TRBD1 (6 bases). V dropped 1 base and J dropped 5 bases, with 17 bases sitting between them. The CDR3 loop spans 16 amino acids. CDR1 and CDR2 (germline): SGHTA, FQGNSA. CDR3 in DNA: TGTGCCAGCAGCTTAGACTGGGCAGGGGCCCCCGAGACCCAGTACTTC. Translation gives CASSLDWAGAPETQYF. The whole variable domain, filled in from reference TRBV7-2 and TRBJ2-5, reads GAGVSQSPSNKVTEKGKDVELRCDPISGHTALYWYRQSLGQGLEFLIYFQGNSAPDKSGLPSDRFSAERTGGSVSTLTIQRTQQEDSAVYLCASSLDWAGAPETQYFGPGTRLLVL.

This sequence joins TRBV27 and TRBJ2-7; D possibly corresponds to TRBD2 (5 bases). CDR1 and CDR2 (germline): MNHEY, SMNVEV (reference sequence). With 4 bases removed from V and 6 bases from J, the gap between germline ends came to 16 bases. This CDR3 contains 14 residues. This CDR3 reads CASSSREIRLEQYF. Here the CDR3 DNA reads TGTGCCAGCAGTTCTAGGGAGATTCGCCTCGAGCAGTACTTC.

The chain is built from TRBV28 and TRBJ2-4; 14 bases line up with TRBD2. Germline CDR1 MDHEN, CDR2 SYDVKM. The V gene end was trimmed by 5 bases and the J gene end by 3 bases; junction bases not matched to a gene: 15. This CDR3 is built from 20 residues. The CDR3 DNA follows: TGTGCCAGCAGTCCTAACAGGGGACTAGCGGGAGATGGGAGCAAAAACATTCAGTACTTC. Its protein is CASSPNRGLAGDGSKNIQYF.

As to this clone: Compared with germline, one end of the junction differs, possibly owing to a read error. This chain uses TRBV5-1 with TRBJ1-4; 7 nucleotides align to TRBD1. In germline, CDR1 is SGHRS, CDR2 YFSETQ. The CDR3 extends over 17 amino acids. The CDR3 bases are TGCGCCAGCCTGGGACAGACGCTAGAAAAACTTGTTTTTAGAGGGGCGTTT. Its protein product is CASLGQTLEKLVFRGAF.

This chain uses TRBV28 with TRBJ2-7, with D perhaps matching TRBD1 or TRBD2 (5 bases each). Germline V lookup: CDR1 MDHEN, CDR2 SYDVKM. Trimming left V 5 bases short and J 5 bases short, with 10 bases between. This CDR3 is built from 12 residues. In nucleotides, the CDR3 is TGTGCCAGCAGTGTAAAGGGACACGAGCAGTACGTC. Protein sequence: CASSVKGHEQYV.